This T cell receptor beta chain is from a study of T cell clonality in common variable immunodeficiency. Study-level findings and limits: Patient heterogeneity in the CVID cohort limited correlations between repertoire features and clinical complications. In common variable immunodeficiency, TCR beta chains reportedly carried fewer deletions and N-nucleotide insertions. TCRbeta clonality was increased in CVID versus healthy controls.

Losses at the gene ends were 7 bases for V and 4 bases for J; bases not matched to a gene: 6. This CDR3 spans 15 amino acids. From germline, CDR1 is MNHEY and CDR2 SVGEGT. Produced via immunoSEQ multiplex PCR; TCRdb's table is partial and in-frame only. This sample carries about 32,000 clones, none of them present only once. This clone appeared a few times. Its target is unknown. The read gets to within 3 residues of the CDR3 end, and the germline J gene fills in the rest. The receptor was isolated from a human donor with common variable immunodeficiency. The V call is TRBV6-2 or TRBV6-3, the J call TRBJ2-1; 11 positions match TRBD1. Input material: peripheral blood mononuclear cells. The CDR3 loop reads CASMGQGGSYNEQFF. CDR3 bases read: TGTGCCAGCATGGGACAGGGGGGTTCTTACAATGAG.